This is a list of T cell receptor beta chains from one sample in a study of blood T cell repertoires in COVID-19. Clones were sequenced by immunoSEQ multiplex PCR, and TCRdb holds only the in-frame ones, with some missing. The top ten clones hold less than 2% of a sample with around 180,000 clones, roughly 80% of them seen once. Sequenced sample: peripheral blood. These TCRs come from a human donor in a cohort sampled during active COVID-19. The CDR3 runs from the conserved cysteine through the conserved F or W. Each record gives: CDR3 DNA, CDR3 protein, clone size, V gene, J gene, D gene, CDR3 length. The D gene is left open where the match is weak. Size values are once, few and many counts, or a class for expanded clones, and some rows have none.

DNA: TGCAGCGCTCCCGAGCGGGGGATGGGGGCCAACGTCCTGACTTTC
CDR3: CSAPERGMGANVLTF
size: NA
V: TRBV29-1
J: TRBJ2-6
D: TRBD2
length: 15

DNA: TGTGCCAGCTCACCGCGACAGCTTAACATGAACACTGAAGCTTTCTTT
CDR3: CASSPRQLNMNTEAFF
size: few
V: TRBV18
J: TRBJ1-1
D: NA
length: 16

DNA: TGTGCCAGCAGCGCCGGGACAGTCCTCGGGGAGACCCAGTACTTC
CDR3: CASSAGTVLGETQYF
size: NA
V: TRBV9
J: TRBJ2-5
D: TRBD1
length: 15

DNA: TGTGCCAGCAGTTGGGACTCCGAGCAGTACTTC
CDR3: CASSWDSEQYF
size: once
V: TRBV6-2/TRBV6-3
J: TRBJ2-7
D: NA
length: 11

DNA: TGTGCCACCAGCAGAGACCCGTCCGGAAACACCATATATTTT
CDR3: CATSRDPSGNTIYF
size: NA
V: TRBV15
J: TRBJ1-3
D: NA
length: 14

DNA: TGTGCCAGTAGTATGGGGGCAGGGGCTAACTATGGCTACACCTTC
CDR3: CASSMGAGANYGYTF
size: NA
V: TRBV19
J: TRBJ1-2
D: NA
length: 15

DNA: TGTGCCAGCAGTTTAGCAGGGGGCGCCGAACAGCCCCAGCATTTT
CDR3: CASSLAGGAEQPQHF
size: few
V: TRBV28
J: TRBJ1-5
D: TRBD1
length: 15

DNA: TGCAGTGCTATGGGCAACATCGAGCAGTACTTC
CDR3: CSAMGNIEQYF
size: NA
V: TRBV20-1
J: TRBJ2-7
D: NA
length: 11

DNA: TGTGCCAGCAGCGTAGGCGGGGGGGCTCGCAATGAGCAGTTCTTC
CDR3: CASSVGGGARNEQFF
size: NA
V: TRBV9
J: TRBJ2-1
D: TRBD2
length: 15

DNA: TGTGCCAGCAGCTCCCTATACGGACAGGGTACCTACGAGCAGTACTTC
CDR3: CASSSLYGQGTYEQYF
size: once
V: TRBV14
J: TRBJ2-7
D: TRBD1
length: 16

DNA: TGTGCCAGCAGCCAAGGTCTAGCGGGGGGGCCAGATACGCAGTATTTT
CDR3: CASSQGLAGGPDTQYF
size: NA
V: TRBV4-2
J: TRBJ2-3
D: TRBD2
length: 16

DNA: TGTGCCAGCAGCCAAACGGGACTAGCAGACCTACGAGGGCAGTACTTC
CDR3: CASSQTGLADLRGQYF
size: NA
V: TRBV5-6
J: TRBJ2-7
D: TRBD2
length: 16

DNA: TGTGCCAGCAGTCGAGGAGGGCAGGGGGCGTGGGCTTTCTTT
CDR3: CASSRGGQGAWAFF
size: few
V: TRBV7-2
J: TRBJ1-1
D: TRBD1
length: 14

DNA: TGTGCCAGCAGCCCTTCGCACCCGACAGGGAGTGGCTACACCTTC
CDR3: CASSPSHPTGSGYTF
size: NA
V: TRBV9
J: TRBJ1-2
D: TRBD1
length: 15

DNA: TGTGCCAGCAGCTTTGGACAGGGGGAGGGGGAGCAGTACTTC
CDR3: CASSFGQGEGEQYF
size: NA
V: TRBV9
J: TRBJ2-7
D: TRBD1
length: 14

DNA: TGTGCCAGCAGCCTACAGGGCACTGAAGCTTTCTTT
CDR3: CASSLQGTEAFF
size: NA
V: TRBV3-1/TRBV3-2
J: TRBJ1-1
D: NA
length: 12

DNA: TGTGCCAGTAGTACAGGGGGAAGGGAAAAACTGTTTTTT
CDR3: CASSTGGREKLFF
size: NA
V: TRBV19
J: TRBJ1-4
D: TRBD1
length: 13

DNA: TGTGCCAGCAGCGAAGACACCGGGACAGGGAATGAAAAACTGTTTTTT
CDR3: CASSEDTGTGNEKLFF
size: NA
V: TRBV9
J: TRBJ1-4
D: TRBD1
length: 16

DNA: TGTGCCAGCAGTTCCGGGGGGGGGACAGATACGCAGTATTTT
CDR3: CASSSGGGTDTQYF
size: NA
V: TRBV13
J: TRBJ2-3
D: TRBD2
length: 14

DNA: TGTGCCAGCAGCTTGCGGGGGTCTAGCAATCAGCCCCAGCATTTT
CDR3: CASSLRGSSNQPQHF
size: NA
V: TRBV13
J: TRBJ1-5
D: NA
length: 15

DNA: TGTGCCAGCAGCCCTCGGACAGGGGGCAACAATGAGCAGTTCTTC
CDR3: CASSPRTGGNNEQFF
size: few
V: TRBV9
J: TRBJ2-1
D: TRBD1
length: 15

DNA: TGTGCCAGTAGTATAGGGACAGCCGCATATAACACTGAAGCTTTCTTT
CDR3: CASSIGTAAYNTEAFF
size: NA
V: TRBV19
J: TRBJ1-1
D: NA
length: 16

DNA: TGTGCCAGCAGTCGGGACAGCCCTTCTGGGGCCAACGTCCTGACTTTC
CDR3: CASSRDSPSGANVLTF
size: NA
V: TRBV7-2
J: TRBJ2-6
D: TRBD1
length: 16

DNA: TGTGCCAGCAGTTCCCAACTAACCACCTACGAGCAGTACTTC
CDR3: CASSSQLTTYEQYF
size: NA
V: TRBV2
J: TRBJ2-7
D: NA
length: 14

DNA: TGTGCCAGCAGCCAAAGTGACAGAATCTCACCCCTCCACTTT
CDR3: CASSQSDRISPLHF
size: NA
V: TRBV3-1/TRBV3-2
J: TRBJ1-6
D: NA
length: 14

DNA: TGCGCCAGCAGCTCGAGCTCCTACGAGCAGTACTTC
CDR3: CASSSSSYEQYF
size: NA
V: TRBV5-1
J: TRBJ2-7
D: NA
length: 12

DNA: TGTGCCAGCAGCTTAAGGACAGGGGGCTACACCTTC
CDR3: CASSLRTGGYTF
size: few
V: TRBV5-4
J: TRBJ1-2
D: TRBD1
length: 12

DNA: TGTGCCAGCAGCCCCGGACTAGCGGGAGTTTACGAGCAGTACTTC
CDR3: CASSPGLAGVYEQYF
size: once
V: TRBV7-8
J: TRBJ2-7
D: TRBD2
length: 15

DNA: TGTGCCAGCAGGTTGGGCCAGGGCTCCTACAATGAGCAGTTCTTC
CDR3: CASRLGQGSYNEQFF
size: NA
V: TRBV7-9
J: TRBJ2-1
D: NA
length: 15

DNA: TGTGCCAGTATAGCGTATCCTGGGGACAGGGGAAATGAAAAACTGTTTTTT
CDR3: CASIAYPGDRGNEKLFF
size: once
V: TRBV19
J: TRBJ1-4
D: TRBD1
length: 17

DNA: TGTGCCAGCAGTTTATCATTCGGGGGACAAGAGACCCAGTACTTC
CDR3: CASSLSFGGQETQYF
size: NA
V: TRBV27
J: TRBJ2-5
D: NA
length: 15

DNA: TGTGCCATCAGTGAGTCCCTTGGCGGGGGGAACACAGATACGCAGTATTTT
CDR3: CAISESLGGGNTDTQYF
size: NA
V: TRBV10-3
J: TRBJ2-3
D: TRBD2
length: 17

DNA: TGTGCCAGCAGCGCCAGACAGCTCCACTTT
CDR3: CASSARQLHF
size: NA
V: TRBV2
J: TRBJ1-6
D: NA
length: 10

DNA: TGTGCCAGTAGTATTGGGGGCCACGAGCAGTACTTC
CDR3: CASSIGGHEQYF
size: NA
V: TRBV19
J: TRBJ2-7
D: NA
length: 12

DNA: TGCGCCAGCAGCTTGGTTGCGGGTGCCTACGAGCAGTACTTC
CDR3: CASSLVAGAYEQYF
size: NA
V: TRBV5-1
J: TRBJ2-7
D: NA
length: 14

DNA: TGTGCCAGCAGAAAAACAGGGGGCGATGGCTACACCTTC
CDR3: CASRKTGGDGYTF
size: NA
V: TRBV6-5
J: TRBJ1-2
D: TRBD1
length: 13

DNA: TGTGCCAGCACCACAGGGGAAGCTTTCTTT
CDR3: CASTTGEAFF
size: NA
V: TRBV6-4
J: TRBJ1-1
D: NA
length: 10

DNA: TGTGCCAGCAGGGATATGGGACTGGGGGGAAACACCATATATTTT
CDR3: CASRDMGLGGNTIYF
size: NA
V: TRBV27
J: TRBJ1-3
D: NA
length: 15

DNA: TGTGCCAGCAGCCACCCAGGCGAGAACTATGGCTACACCTTC
CDR3: CASSHPGENYGYTF
size: NA
V: TRBV6-5
J: TRBJ1-2
D: NA
length: 14

DNA: TGCAGCGTTGCTCTCGCGACAGGGACGACAAACTATGGCTACACCTTC
CDR3: CSVALATGTTNYGYTF
size: once
V: TRBV29-1
J: TRBJ1-2
D: TRBD1
length: 16

DNA: TGTGCCAGCAGCGTAGACCCAGCGGGAAGGACAGATACGCAGTATTTT
CDR3: CASSVDPAGRTDTQYF
size: NA
V: TRBV9
J: TRBJ2-3
D: TRBD2
length: 16

DNA: TGTGCCAGCAGTTTGCTGGGACTTAACTACGAGCAGTACTTC
CDR3: CASSLLGLNYEQYF
size: NA
V: TRBV28
J: TRBJ2-7
D: NA
length: 14

DNA: TGCGCCAGCAGCGCAGATGATAGCAATCAGCCCCAGCATTTT
CDR3: CASSADDSNQPQHF
size: NA
V: TRBV10-2
J: TRBJ1-5
D: NA
length: 14

DNA: TGTGCTAGTGGTTCCGGACAGAACACCGGGGAGCTGTTTTTT
CDR3: CASGSGQNTGELFF
size: NA
V: TRBV12-5
J: TRBJ2-2
D: NA
length: 14

DNA: TGTGCCAGCAGCAGAGGGGTAGCGGTTCGCACAGATACGCAGTATTTT
CDR3: CASSRGVAVRTDTQYF
size: once
V: TRBV2
J: TRBJ2-3
D: NA
length: 16

DNA: TGTGCCAGCAGCAGAGGACAGGGTGGGACTGAAGCTTTCTTT
CDR3: CASSRGQGGTEAFF
size: NA
V: TRBV5-4
J: TRBJ1-1
D: TRBD1
length: 14

DNA: TGTGCCAGCAGCCTCCCTTCAGGGAATACTGAAGCTTTCTTT
CDR3: CASSLPSGNTEAFF
size: NA
V: TRBV3-1/TRBV3-2
J: TRBJ1-1
D: NA
length: 14

DNA: TGTGCCAGCAGTTTATCGTCTGCACTTACCTACGAGCAGTACTTC
CDR3: CASSLSSALTYEQYF
size: NA
V: TRBV28
J: TRBJ2-7
D: NA
length: 15

DNA: TGTGCCAGCAGTTCCTACTCGAACAGTAACTATGGCTACACCTTC
CDR3: CASSSYSNSNYGYTF
size: NA
V: TRBV6-2/TRBV6-3
J: TRBJ1-2
D: NA
length: 15

DNA: TGCGCCAGCAGTGACGCCCAGGGGGCCTACGAGCAGTACTTC
CDR3: CASSDAQGAYEQYF
size: NA
V: TRBV10-1
J: TRBJ2-7
D: TRBD1
length: 14